This TCR beta chain was profiled in a study of cytomegalovirus exposure and HLA in healthy donors. Findings of the study overall: Most TCRs appeared rarely, but some public TCRs recurred in many donors. A later analysis found first-cohort TCR clusters tended to co-occur in the 100 to 150 validation repertoires. Reportedly, cytomegalovirus status was diagnosed with high sensitivity and specificity.

Points on this clone: Its target is not known. Distinct nucleotide sequences in the sample also encode this CDR3.

Per germline, CDR1 MNHEY and CDR2 SMNVEV (reference sequence). The CDR3 runs 14 residues. Trimming removed 0 bases from V and 2 bases from J, with 8 bases in between. Sequenced by immunoSEQ multiplex PCR; TCRdb stores in-frame clones only, minus some. The profile shows a few hundred thousand clones, 70% to 90% of them singletons. What was sequenced was PBMCs. This TCR was recovered from a woman aged 18-29 years in good health and CMV-seronegative. The genes are TRBV27 and TRBJ2-7; a possible D gene is TRBD2 (5 bases). The CDR3 spells CASSLSGGPYEQYF. In DNA, the CDR3 is TGTGCCAGCAGTTTATCGGGCGGGCCCTACGAGCAGTACTTC.